The sequence of this T cell receptor (beta chain) was determined in a study of beta chain features in type 1 diabetes. Germline CDR1 is MNHNY and CDR2 is SVGAGI (reference sequence). This CDR3 has 11 amino acids. Trimming removed 10 bases at V and 0 bases at J, with 6 bases between. Since all of the isolated RNA was reverse transcribed, expressed TCRB transcripts were what got sequenced. Sequencing used immunoSEQ multiplex PCR; TCRdb keeps in-frame clones, though not all of them. The sample includes around 450,000 clones, more than 9.5% seen only once; the top ten take 0.046%. This TCR was sampled from a woman between 18 and 29 years old in good health. What was sequenced was naive CD4+ T cells from blood. The chain combines TRBV6-6 with TRBJ2-5, with TRBD1 as a possible D gene (5 bases). The CDR3 DNA follows: TGTGCCACGACAGACCAAGAGACCCAGTACTTC. Protein: CATTDQETQYF.